The 27 T cell receptor beta chains reported below all come from one sample, sequenced in a study of human T cells and chemical hapten exposure. Time point denoted: patch test 2, 6 weeks after DPC sensitization. As to treatment: therapeutic diphenylcyclopropenone sensitization with weekly scalp DPC. Each CDR3 protein gets one entry after TCRdb re-called the RACE reads with MiXCR. The table has 100,000 or so distinct CDR3 sequences, around 9.3% seen once. Here the sequenced sample was whole blood, taken in connection with sensitization to the hapten diphenylcyclopropenone (DPC). These receptors were obtained from a woman aged 40-49 years with alopecia areata. Some clones in this sample may be carry-over from other donors' samples.

This clonotype appeared a few times. This chain links TRBV7-9 with TRBJ2-1; weak D call: TRBD1 (6 bases). Germline assignment: CDR1 SEHNR and CDR2 FQNEAQ (reference sequence). V dropped 5 bases and J dropped 9 bases, with 23 bases sitting between them. There are 16 residues in the CDR3. CDR3 DNA sequence: TGTGCCAGCAGCCAGAGGTCGACAGGCCGGGCGAGTGAGCAGTTCTTC. Its protein is CASSQRSTGRASEQFF.

This clonotype was found many times. The genes are TRBV6-5 and TRBJ2-4, with D tentatively TRBD2 (5 bases). V was shortened by 0 bases and J by 3 bases, with 9 bases between the two germline ends. CDR1 is MNHEY, CDR2 SVGAGI, per germline. There are 15 residues in the CDR3. The CDR3 reads CASSYSASGKNIQYF. DNA of the CDR3: TGTGCCAGCAGTTACTCTGCCAGCGGCAAAAACATTCAGTACTTC.

The chain is built from TRBV7-9 and TRBJ1-1; the D is unclear. From germline, CDR1 is SEHNR and CDR2 FQNEAQ (reference sequence). V was shortened by 4 bases and J by 1 base, with 10 bases between the two germline ends. The CDR3 length is 14 residues. CDR3: CASSSRGGNTEAFF. CDR3 in DNA: TGTGCCAGCAGCTCCCGTGGAGGGAACACTGAAGCTTTCTTT.

This clonotype came up many times. The chain employs TRBV6-2 or TRBV6-3 and TRBJ2-6; 9 nucleotides line up with TRBD1. V gave up 3 bases and J gave up 0 bases; unmatched junction bases: 6. This CDR3 comprises 18 residues. Germline-derived CDR1 and CDR2 are MNHEY and SVGEGT. The CDR3 region is CASSYGTGLYSGANVLTF. In nucleotides, the CDR3 is TGTGCCAGCAGTTATGGGACAGGGCTTTACTCTGGGGCCAACGTCCTGACTTTC.

The J gene is TRBJ2-1, the V gene TRBV6-2 or TRBV6-3, with D possibly matching TRBD2 (6 bases). V was pared by 6 bases and J by 2 bases, with 8 bases between. Germline V gene lookup returns CDR1 MNHEY and CDR2 SVGEGT. The CDR3 runs 13 residues. The CDR3 bases are TGTGCCAGCAGAGCTAGCGCCTACAATGAGCAGTTCTTC. It is translated as CASRASAYNEQFF.

This clonotype occurred many times. This chain uses TRBV28 with TRBJ2-1; 8 bases map to TRBD2. The CDR3 covers 15 residues. Germline V lookup: CDR1 MDHEN, CDR2 SYDVKM. Trimming at V came to 5 bases and at J to 7 bases, leaving 10 bases not matched to a gene. Here the CDR3 reads CASSPSGSLVNEQFF. The CDR3, as DNA: TGTGCCAGCAGTCCGAGCGGGAGTCTGGTAAATGAGCAGTTCTTC.

This clonotype was seen repeatedly, ten times or more. The chain employs TRBV29-1 and TRBJ1-5, with TRBD1 as a possible D gene (5 bases). The CDR3 has 13 amino acids. CDR1 SQVTM and CDR2 ANQGSEA come from the germline V gene. Between the trimmed V and J ends, which lost 4 bases and 4 bases, there was a span of 11 bases. CDR3 loop: CSVVSGSNQPQHF. The CDR3 region has the DNA TGCAGCGTTGTATCAGGGTCTAATCAGCCCCAGCATTTT.

There are a few counts of this clonotype. The V call is TRBV6-5, the J call TRBJ2-7; 11 bases are a match to TRBD2. The CDR3 length is 16 residues. Unmatched junction bases numbered 9, after V lost 4 bases and J lost 4 bases. CDR1 and CDR2 from the germline V gene are MNHEY and SVGAGI. This CDR3 is CASSSPGTSGRYEQYF. CDR3 DNA sequence: TGTGCCAGCAGTTCACCTGGGACTAGCGGAAGATACGAGCAGTACTTC.

This chain joins TRBV4-2 and TRBJ2-7; 9 bases are shared with TRBD2. CDR1 and CDR2 (germline): LGHNA, YNFKEQ. Trimming cost V 0 bases and J 3 bases; bases outside gene matches: 12. The CDR3 is 18 amino acids. CDR3 nucleotides: TGTGCCAGCAGCCAAGATTGGGGGCTAGCGGGATCGTTCTACGAGCAGTACTTC. Its protein is CASSQDWGLAGSFYEQYF.

The table lists this clonotype with a few counts. This rearrangement joins TRBV14 to TRBJ2-3; D is unresolved. CDR1 is SGHDN, CDR2 FVKESK, per germline. This CDR3 spans 14 amino acids. V dropped 1 base and J dropped 6 bases, with 11 bases sitting between them. DNA for the CDR3: TGTGCCAGCAGCCAAGGCAGGAGAATGGATACGCAGTATTTT. This codes for CASSQGRRMDTQYF.

At least ten counts were recorded for this clonotype. This chain links TRBV6-2 or TRBV6-3 with TRBJ2-1, with 7 bases fitting TRBD1. CDR1 is MNHEY, CDR2 SVGEGT, per germline. There are 15 residues in the CDR3. The V segment lost 4 bases and the J segment 12 bases; nucleotides outside the gene matches: 15. CDR3 coding DNA: TGTGCCAGCAGTTCCACCCTAATAGACAGGGCGGTGCAGTTCTTC. This encodes CASSSTLIDRAVQFF.

This clonotype was recorded a few times. The chain combines TRBV4-3 with TRBJ1-2, with D hard to call. In germline, CDR1 is LGHNA, CDR2 YSLEER. Trimming removed 0 bases from V and 0 bases from J, with 8 bases in between. CDR3 size: 15 residues. The CDR3 DNA sequence: TGCGCCAGCAGCCAAGACCCCCTTGCTAACTATGGCTACACCTTC. Its translation is CASSQDPLANYGYTF.

This clonotype was counted only a few times. The chain is built from TRBV6-2 or TRBV6-3 and TRBJ2-2, with a weak D call TRBD2 (7 bases). Germline V gene sequence: CDR1 MNHEY, CDR2 SVGEGT. The CDR3 contains 14 residues. V shed 7 bases and J shed 3 bases, with 12 bases lying between them. The CDR3 DNA reads as TGTGCCAGCACCCGCGGGGGCCACACCGGGGAGCTGTTTTTT. Translation: CASTRGGHTGELFF.

This clonotype has ten or more counts. V gene TRBV19 combines with J gene TRBJ2-5; 7 nucleotides agree with TRBD1. The CDR3 is 14 amino acids. Germline assignment: CDR1 LNHDA and CDR2 SQIVND (reference sequence). Trimming cost V 5 bases and J 1 base; bases outside gene matches: 4. This CDR3 reads CASSGTVTQETQYF. CDR3 coding DNA: TGTGCCAGTAGTGGGACAGTCACCCAAGAGACCCAGTACTTC.

There are many counts of this clonotype. The V call is TRBV2, the J call TRBJ2-3; 9 bases map to TRBD2. V dropped 3 bases and J dropped 6; count of bases not matched to a gene: 7. The CDR3 extends over 15 amino acids. Germline CDR1 and CDR2: SNHLY and FYNNEI. The DNA for the CDR3 is TGTGCCAGCAGTGACGGGGGGACTAGCAGGGATACGCAGTATTTT. This sequence encodes CASSDGGTSRDTQYF.

There are a few counts of this clonotype. This rearrangement joins TRBV20-1 to TRBJ2-1; no reliable D call. Trimming removed 3 bases from V and 7 bases from J, with 4 bases in between. The V gene's germline CDR1 is DFQATT and CDR2 SNEGSKA (reference sequence). This CDR3 has 10 amino acids. DNA for the CDR3: TGCAGTGCTAGTCGGAATGAGCAGTTCTTC. Translation: CSASRNEQFF.

This clonotype was counted at least ten times. This chain joins TRBV13 and TRBJ2-3; weak D call: TRBD1 (5 bases). V was cut by 6 bases and J by 1 base, with 11 bases left in between. The CDR3 extends over 14 amino acids. Germline V gene data show CDR1 as PRHDT and CDR2 as FYEKMQ (reference sequence). CDR3 region: CASRRLGGTDTQYF. The CDR3 bases are TGTGCCAGCAGACGGCTAGGGGGCACAGATACGCAGTATTTT.

This clonotype occurred many times. The genes are TRBV18 and TRBJ1-1; no definite D call. Per germline, CDR1 KGHSH and CDR2 LQKENI. V lost 3 bases and J lost 1, with 12 bases in between. The CDR3 spans 15 residues. In nucleotides, the CDR3 is TGTGCCAGCTCACCTAGGGCAGGAGGGAACACTGAAGCTTTCTTT. Protein product: CASSPRAGGNTEAFF.

The chain couples TRBV2 to TRBJ2-7; D unresolved. The V and J ends lost 6 bases and 0 bases respectively, with 15 bases between them. The germline V gene has CDR1 SNHLY and CDR2 FYNNEI. The CDR3 is made up of 15 amino acids. CDR3 bases: TGTGCCAGCAGGGGTGGTTCCATTCGCTCCTACGAGCAGTACTTC. It translates to CASRGGSIRSYEQYF. Combining the CDR3 with reference TRBV2 and TRBJ2-7 gives the whole variable domain EPEVTQTPSHQVTQMGQEVILRCVPISNHLYFYWYRQILGQKVEFLVSFYNNEISEKSEIFDDQFSVERPDGSNFTLKIRSTKLEDSAMYFCASRGGSIRSYEQYFGPGTRLTVT.

This clonotype occurred a few times. This chain links TRBV5-3 with TRBJ2-3, with D hard to call. TRBV5-3 is placed among ORFs of uncertain function. This CDR3 is built from 13 residues. Trimming pared 0 bases from V and 8 bases from J, leaving 10 bases between. The CDR3 sequence is CARSLVFSGTQYF. The CDR3 bases are TGTGCCAGAAGCTTGGTCTTTTCGGGTACGCAGTATTTT.

This chain's CDR3 is CASSQDRYGGREQYF. The CDR3 bases are TGTGCCAGCAGCCAAGATCGCTATGGGGGGCGGGAGCAGTACTTC. The chain is built from TRBV4-2 and TRBJ2-7, with D perhaps given as TRBD1 or TRBD2 (6 bases each). Germline-derived CDR1 and CDR2 are LGHNA and YNFKEQ. The CDR3 length is 15 residues. Trimming pared 0 bases from V and 7 bases from J, leaving 16 bases between.

The table lists this clonotype with a few counts. This chain connects TRBV7-8 to TRBJ2-4, with D perhaps TRBD1 or TRBD2 (7 bases each). Trimming left V 0 bases short and J 5 bases short, with 17 bases between. The V gene's germline CDR1 is SGHVS and CDR2 FQNEAQ. This CDR3 is 17 amino acids long. The chain's CDR3 is CASSLAVYRGGENIQYF. CDR3 bases: TGTGCCAGCAGCTTAGCGGTCTACAGGGGAGGGGAAAACATTCAGTACTTC.

This clonotype was seen repeatedly, ten times or more. The junction does not match germline at one end; this may be a read error. The chain carries TRBV5-1 and TRBJ2-7; 9 bases agree with TRBD1. CDR3 size: 14 residues. The germline V gene has CDR1 SGHRS and CDR2 YFSETQ. The CDR3 spells CASSSGTGTYEQYF. The CDR3 DNA follows: TGTGCCAGCAGCTCCGGGACAGGGACCTACGAGCAGTACTTC.

This clonotype was observed at least ten times. This chain links TRBV12-3 or TRBV12-4 with TRBJ2-5; 14 bases are shared with TRBD2. The V gene end was trimmed by 6 bases and the J gene end by 2 bases; junction bases not matched to a gene: 5. CDR3 length equals 16 residues. CDR3 region: CASSPGLAGGQETQYF. CDR3 nucleotide sequence: TGTGCCAGCAGCCCAGGACTAGCGGGAGGACAAGAGACCCAGTACTTC.

This clonotype was seen only a few times. V gene TRBV20-1 combines with J gene TRBJ2-4, with TRBD1 identical over 10 bases. The CDR3 is 11 residues long. With 3 bases clipped from V and 11 bases from J, the junction kept 1 base outside the gene matches. Germline assignment: CDR1 DFQATT and CDR2 SNEGSKA (reference sequence). CDR3 sequence reads: CSARDRGVQYF. CDR3 bases: TGCAGTGCTAGGGACAGGGGGGTTCAGTACTTC.

This clonotype appeared many times. The V gene is TRBV20-1, the J gene TRBJ2-1, with 10 bases that match TRBD2. V dropped 7 bases and J dropped 9; count of bases not matched to a gene: 15. Germline loops: CDR1 DFQATT, CDR2 SNEGSKA (reference sequence). The CDR3 contains 15 residues. CDR3 in DNA: TGCAGTGGACTGAGCGGGAGGGCCGATCTCTTTGAGCAGTTCTTC. Its protein is CSGLSGRADLFEQFF.

This clonotype was seen ten or more times. The V gene is TRBV28, the J gene TRBJ2-7; D uncertain. Trimming pared 5 bases from V and 4 bases from J, leaving 12 bases between. CDR1 and CDR2 (germline): MDHEN, SYDVKM. CDR3 length: 13 amino acids. CDR3 protein: CASSANAFYEQYF. CDR3 nucleotide sequence: TGTGCCAGCAGTGCTAATGCCTTTTACGAGCAGTACTTC.